A single sample is the source of the 32 T cell receptor beta chains below, sequenced in a study of T cells in tuberculosis. Only in-frame clones appear in the TCRdb table, and some are missing; sequencing was by immunoSEQ multiplex PCR. This table has approximately 100,000 clones, about nine tenths appearing once. Thawed, overnight-rested PBMC were stained with GMM-loaded CD1B tetramer, viability dye and anti-CD3, then sorted. C32 glucose monomycolate from Rhodococcus equi was loaded onto the CD1B tetramers. The sample taken for sequencing was CD1b-GMM tetramer-negative cells sorted from PBMCs. The receptor source for this set is an adult woman with latent tuberculosis.

The chain has TRBV7-3 and TRBJ1-2; TRBD1 aligns across 7 bases. This CDR3 is 14 amino acids long. Trimming removed 0 bases from V and 6 bases from J; junction bases left unmatched: 4. The germline CDR1 and CDR2 sequences are SGHTA and FQGTGA. The CDR3 DNA reads as TGTGCCAGCAGCTTAACAGGGGGCGCAGATGGCTACACCTTC. The encoded protein is CASSLTGGADGYTF.

The chain links TRBV18 to TRBJ1-3; 7 bases are a match to TRBD1. V dropped 3 bases and J dropped 0; count of bases not matched to a gene: 8. The CDR3 runs to 17 residues. Germline V lookup: CDR1 KGHSH, CDR2 LQKENI. The CDR3 nucleotides are TGTGCCAGCTCACCCGTTACAGGGGCCATCTCTGGAAACACCATATATTTT. Encoded protein: CASSPVTGAISGNTIYF.

The V and J genes are TRBV29-1 and TRBJ2-6; perhaps TRBD1 as D (6 bases). The length of the CDR3 is 17 residues. Trimming left V 0 bases short and J 4 bases short, with 16 bases between. Germline V gene lookup returns CDR1 SQVTM and CDR2 ANQGSEA. CDR3 sequence (DNA): TGCAGCGTTGAAGACAGGGGAACTGGCACCGGGGCCAACGTCCTGACTTTC. Translated: CSVEDRGTGTGANVLTF.

The rearrangement joins TRBV19 to TRBJ2-7; perhaps TRBD2 as D (5 bases). This CDR3 comprises 19 residues. The V end was cut by 0 bases, the J end by 5 bases, with 26 bases between. Germline CDR1 LNHDA, CDR2 SQIVND (reference sequence). CDR3 DNA sequence: TGTGCCAGTAGTATAGAAGACGTCGGGGTGGCGGCTGGGGTAGACGAGCAGTACGTC. Its protein product is CASSIEDVGVAAGVDEQYV.

This rearrangement joins TRBV6-5 to TRBJ2-5, with D maybe TRBD1 (6 bases). The germline gives CDR1 MNHEY, CDR2 SVGAGI. V lost 7 bases to trimming and J lost 2 bases, with 14 bases between them. The CDR3 totals 14 residues. The CDR3 loop is CASTKQGEQETQYF. The DNA of the CDR3 is TGTGCCAGCACCAAACAGGGAGAGCAAGAGACCCAGTACTTC.

The V call is TRBV6-1, the J call TRBJ1-5; D perhaps matches TRBD1 (5 bases). V dropped 10 bases and J dropped 7 bases, with 17 bases sitting between them. Germline CDR1 MNHNS, CDR2 SASEGT. The CDR3 consists of 13 residues. For the CDR3, the DNA is TGTGCCACCCGGGCCAGGGTCCTCCAGCCCCAGCATTTT. Translation: CATRARVLQPQHF.

V gene TRBV5-1 combines with J gene TRBJ2-1; maybe TRBD2 (5 bases). From germline, CDR1 is SGHRS and CDR2 YFSETQ. CDR3 length: 12 residues. Trimming shortened V by 1 base and J by 8 bases, and 7 bases separated the two germline ends. CDR3 coding DNA: TGCGCCAGCAGCTTGCTGGGAGATGAGCAGTTCTTC. Its translation: CASSLLGDEQFF.

V usage is TRBV15 and J usage is TRBJ2-3, with D unclear. V lost 3 bases and J lost 8, with 15 bases in between. The CDR3 is 14 amino acids. Germline CDR1 reads LNHNV; CDR2 reads YYDKDF (reference sequence). In DNA form, the CDR3 reads TGTGCCACCAGCAGGAGCCAACCCTGGGCTACGCAGTATTTT. Translated: CATSRSQPWATQYF.

V and J are TRBV7-8 and TRBJ1-1; TRBD1 is a possible D gene (6 bases). This CDR3 contains 14 residues. V lost 4 bases, J lost 1 base, and 10 bases lay in between. Germline CDR1 and CDR2: SGHVS and FQNEAQ. For the CDR3, the DNA is TGTGCCAGCAGCTACATACAGGGGAACACTGAAGCTTTCTTT. Amino acids: CASSYIQGNTEAFF.

The rearrangement uses TRBV29-1 and TRBJ2-2; TRBD1 is a possible D gene (6 bases). The ends were cut back, 5 bases at V and 5 bases at J, with 9 bases in the middle. The germline V gene has CDR1 SQVTM and CDR2 ANQGSEA. There are 12 residues in the CDR3. The CDR3 DNA reads TGCAGCGTTCAACAGGGAACCGGGGAGCTGTTTTTT. It specifies CSVQQGTGELFF.

This sequence joins TRBV6-1 and TRBJ1-1, with D maybe TRBD1 (5 bases). Germline V gives CDR1 MNHNS, CDR2 SASEGT. With 7 bases removed from V and 8 bases from J, the gap between germline ends came to 20 bases. The CDR3 contains 14 residues. Here the CDR3 DNA reads TGTGCCAGCATTACAAACGGGGGGACCGCAGAAGCTTTCTTT. It translates to CASITNGGTAEAFF.

The genes are TRBV4-2 and TRBJ2-1, with 8 bases that match TRBD1. The germline gives CDR1 LGHNA, CDR2 YNFKEQ. With V trimmed by 5 bases and J by 10 bases, 7 bases remained unmatched. This CDR3 comprises 13 residues. CDR3 DNA: TGTGCCAGCAGCAGGGGACAGGCCTGGGAGCAGTTCTTC. Encoded protein: CASSRGQAWEQFF.

As DNA, the CDR3 is TGTGCCAGCAGCTTAGAGTGGAGGGCTGGGGAGACCCAGTACTTC. It is translated as CASSLEWRAGETQYF. The gene calls are TRBV11-2 and TRBJ2-5; possibly TRBD2 for D (6 bases). Germline CDR1 is SGHAT and CDR2 is FQNNGV. CDR3 length equals 15 residues. V lost 0 bases and J 5 bases, leaving 13 bases between the germline ends.

V usage is TRBV10-1 and J usage is TRBJ2-5; 8 bases agree with TRBD2. This CDR3 region has 17 residues. Germline loops: CDR1 WNHNN, CDR2 SYGVQD (reference sequence). J was trimmed by 0 bases and V by 4 bases; bases with no gene match: 10. Here the CDR3 DNA reads TGCGCCAGCAGTGGAAGAGGAGCGGGGGAGGACCAAGAGACCCAGTACTTC. Its translation: CASSGRGAGEDQETQYF.

The chain carries TRBV4-1 and TRBJ2-3, with D uncertain. V dropped 1 base and J dropped 6 bases, with 5 bases sitting between them. This CDR3 contains 12 residues. Per the germline V gene, CDR1 is MGHRA and CDR2 is YSYEKL. Here the CDR3 reads CASSQVLDTQYF. In nucleotides, the CDR3 is TGCGCCAGCAGCCAAGTCTTGGATACGCAGTATTTT.

The chain combines TRBV5-1 with TRBJ1-2; 9 nucleotides align to TRBD1. Trimming at V came to 0 bases and at J to 8 bases, leaving 8 bases not matched to a gene. The CDR3 is made up of 15 amino acids. CDR1 and CDR2 (germline): SGHRS, YFSETQ. CDR3 in amino acids: CASSLGDRVGKGYTF. The CDR3 DNA is TGCGCCAGCAGCTTGGGGGACAGGGTCGGGAAAGGCTACACCTTC.

The V and J genes are TRBV9 and TRBJ2-3; 7 bases match TRBD2. V shed 4 bases, J shed 0 bases, and the junction held 8 bases outside the gene matches. The CDR3 sequence is 16 residues long. Per germline, CDR1 SGDLS and CDR2 YYNGEE. Here the CDR3 reads CASSHDSGPSTDTQYF. The CDR3 DNA reads TGTGCCAGCAGCCATGATAGCGGGCCTAGCACAGATACGCAGTATTTT.

This chain links TRBV9 with TRBJ2-3, with D maybe TRBD2 (7 bases). The CDR3 has 19 residues. Trimming cost V 0 bases and J 0 bases, with 20 bases left between them. Germline V gene lookup returns CDR1 SGDLS and CDR2 YYNGEE. The CDR3 loop reads CASSVVSGAGLPSTDTQYF. As DNA, the CDR3 is TGTGCCAGCAGCGTAGTGTCGGGGGCGGGACTACCTAGCACAGATACGCAGTATTTT.

The chain combines TRBV5-1 with TRBJ1-1; the match to TRBD1 covers 8 bases. CDR1 and CDR2 (germline): SGHRS, YFSETQ. The V gene end was trimmed by 5 bases and the J gene end by 1 base; junction bases not matched to a gene: 4. The CDR3 is made up of 14 amino acids. The CDR3: CASRITGGNTEAFF. CDR3 coding DNA: TGCGCCAGCAGAATAACAGGGGGGAACACTGAAGCTTTCTTT.

The chain combines TRBV7-9 with TRBJ2-1; 8 bases map to TRBD1. Trimming removed 5 bases from V and 6 bases from J; junction bases left unmatched: 9. The germline gives CDR1 SEHNR, CDR2 FQNEAQ (reference sequence). The CDR3 spans 15 residues. The CDR3 nucleotides read TGTGCCAGCAGCCCCACAGGGGGAATGTTCAATGAGCAGTTCTTC. Its protein is CASSPTGGMFNEQFF.

The chain links TRBV11-1 to TRBJ2-1, with 12 positions matching TRBD2. Germline trimming cut 5 bases from V and 3 bases from J; bases unmatched to any gene: 5. The CDR3 loop spans 16 amino acids. Germline assignment: CDR1 SGHAT and CDR2 FQDESV (reference sequence). CDR3 DNA sequence: TGTGCCAGCAGCCCTAGCGGGGGGGCGATCTACAATGAGCAGTTCTTC. Translation gives CASSPSGGAIYNEQFF.

The J gene is TRBJ2-1, the V gene TRBV14; D ambiguous. Germline CDR1 and CDR2: SGHDN and FVKESK. V lost 3 bases and J 9 bases, leaving 12 bases between the germline ends. The CDR3 totals 13 residues. The CDR3 loop reads CASSHRLEGEQFF. Written as DNA, the CDR3 is TGTGCCAGCAGCCACAGGCTCGAAGGTGAGCAGTTCTTC.

This clone appeared a few times. The CDR3 bases are TGCGCCAGCAGCGCTACACAGGGGACCTTAGGGACCTTC. Amino acid sequence: CASSATQGTLGTF. The chain recombines TRBV5-1 with TRBJ1-2; 7 nucleotides line up with TRBD1. This CDR3 has 13 residues. V gave up 4 bases and J gave up 14 bases; unmatched junction bases: 14. In germline, CDR1 is SGHRS, CDR2 YFSETQ.

In DNA form, the CDR3 reads TGTGCCAGCAGCTTGAGACAGGGATACCACGAGCAGTACTTC. Protein sequence: CASSLRQGYHEQYF. The chain couples TRBV5-4 to TRBJ2-7, with 7 positions matching TRBD1. Germline CDR1 and CDR2: SGHNT and YYREEE (reference sequence). CDR3 length: 14 residues. J was trimmed by 5 bases and V by 1 base; bases with no gene match: 6.

This chain links TRBV27 with TRBJ1-2; maybe TRBD1 (6 bases). This CDR3 spans 14 amino acids. V lost 6 bases, J lost 11 bases, and 22 bases lay in between. Per the germline V gene, CDR1 is MNHEY and CDR2 is SMNVEV (reference sequence). The CDR3 is CASRRTDRPWGYTF. The CDR3 coding sequence is TGTGCCAGCAGAAGAACTGACAGGCCGTGGGGGTACACCTTC.

This clone has a single count. The J gene is TRBJ1-2, the V gene TRBV6-5, with TRBD1 identical over 7 bases. With 5 bases clipped from V and 5 bases from J, the junction kept 2 bases outside the gene matches. The CDR3 covers 12 residues. Germline V CDR1 and CDR2: MNHEY, SVGAGI. CDR3 nucleotides: TGTGCCAGCAGTCGACAGGGATATGGCTACACCTTC. It is translated as CASSRQGYGYTF.

The table lists this clone with a count of one. The CDR3 nucleotides are TGTGCCAGCAGCAACCCCGGAGGGTACTATGGCTACACCTTC. Its translation: CASSNPGGYYGYTF. This chain joins TRBV5-6 and TRBJ1-2; D gene ambiguous. Germline assignment: CDR1 SGHDT and CDR2 YYEEEE. The CDR3 extends over 14 amino acids. The V end lost 4 bases, the J end lost 3 bases, and 13 bases lay between the germline ends.

The chain carries TRBV27 and TRBJ2-5; 7 bases align to TRBD1. This CDR3 contains 14 residues. Losses at the gene ends were 8 bases for V and 5 bases for J; bases not matched to a gene: 11. Germline-derived CDR1 and CDR2 are MNHEY and SMNVEV (reference sequence). DNA of the CDR3: TGTGCCAGCTCAGGGGGAATGGATTTGGAGACCCAGTACTTC. Translated, it gives CASSGGMDLETQYF.

This chain connects TRBV13 to TRBJ2-7; D may be TRBD2 (5 bases). CDR1 is PRHDT and CDR2 is FYEKMQ in the germline V gene (reference sequence). CDR3 size: 12 residues. V was trimmed by 5 bases and J by 1 base, leaving 6 bases between them. CDR3 region: CASSGESYEQYF. The CDR3 DNA reads TGTGCCAGCAGCGGGGAGTCCTACGAGCAGTACTTC. Supplemented by reference TRBV13 and TRBJ2-7, the full variable domain reads AAGVIQSPRHLIKEKRETATLKCYPIPRHDTVYWYQQGPGQDPQFLISFYEKMQSDKGSIPDRFSAQQFSDYHSELNMSSLELGDSALYFCASSGESYEQYFGPGTRLTVT.

The chain couples TRBV27 to TRBJ2-1; TRBD2 might be the D (6 bases). The CDR3 consists of 16 residues. Trimming cost V 4 bases and J 8 bases, with 21 bases left between them. The germline V gene has CDR1 MNHEY and CDR2 SMNVEV (reference sequence). CDR3 nucleotide sequence: TGTGCCAGCAGTTCGGGGACTTCACCCATCGGAGATGAGCAGTTCTTC. Translation gives CASSSGTSPIGDEQFF.

This rearrangement joins TRBV27 to TRBJ1-6, with TRBD1 matching over 10 bases. V shed 9 bases, J shed 8 bases, and the junction held 10 bases outside the gene matches. Germline lookup yields CDR1 MNHEY and CDR2 SMNVEV (reference sequence). CDR3 length: 15 residues. As DNA, the CDR3 is TGTGCCAGTAGGCATCCGGGACAGGGGTATTCACCCCTCCACTTT. It specifies CASRHPGQGYSPLHF.

The V call is TRBV5-1, the J call TRBJ1-1, with 7 bases fitting TRBD1. Germline CDR1 reads SGHRS; CDR2 reads YFSETQ. This CDR3 has 15 residues. J lost 2 bases, V lost 2 bases, and 6 bases had no gene match. The CDR3 DNA is TGCGCCAGCAGCTTTACCGGGACAGTAAACACTGAAGCTTTCTTT. Translating it yields CASSFTGTVNTEAFF.